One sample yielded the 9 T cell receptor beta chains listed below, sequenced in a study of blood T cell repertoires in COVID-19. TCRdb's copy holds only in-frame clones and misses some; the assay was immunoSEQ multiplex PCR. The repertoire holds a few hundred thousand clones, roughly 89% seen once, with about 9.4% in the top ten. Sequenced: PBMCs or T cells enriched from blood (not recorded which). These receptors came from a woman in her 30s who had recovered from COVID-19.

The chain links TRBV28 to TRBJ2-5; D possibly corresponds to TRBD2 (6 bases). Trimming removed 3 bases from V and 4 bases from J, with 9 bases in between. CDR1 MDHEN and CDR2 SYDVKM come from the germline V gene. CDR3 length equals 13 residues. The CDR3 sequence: CASSFPGVETQYF. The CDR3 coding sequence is TGTGCCAGCAGTTTCCCGGGAGTAGAGACCCAGTACTTC.

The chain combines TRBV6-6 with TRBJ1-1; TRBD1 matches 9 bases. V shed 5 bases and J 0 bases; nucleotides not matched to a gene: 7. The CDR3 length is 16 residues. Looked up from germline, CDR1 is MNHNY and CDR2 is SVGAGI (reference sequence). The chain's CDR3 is CASSQGQGQMNTEAFF. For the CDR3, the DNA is TGTGCCAGCAGTCAGGGACAGGGACAGATGAACACTGAAGCTTTCTTT.

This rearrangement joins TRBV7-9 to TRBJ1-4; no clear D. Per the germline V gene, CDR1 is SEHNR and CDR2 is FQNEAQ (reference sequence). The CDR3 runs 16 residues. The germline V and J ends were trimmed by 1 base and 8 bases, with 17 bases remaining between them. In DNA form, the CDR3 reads TGTGCCAGCAGCTTAGAGGATTGGACGGAGGAGGAAAAACTGTTTTTT. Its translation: CASSLEDWTEEEKLFF.

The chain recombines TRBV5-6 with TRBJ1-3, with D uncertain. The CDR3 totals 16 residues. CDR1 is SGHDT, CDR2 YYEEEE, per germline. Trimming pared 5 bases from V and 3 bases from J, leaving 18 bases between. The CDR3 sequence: CASSLLVASGGNTIYF. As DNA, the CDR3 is TGTGCCAGCAGTCTCCTTGTCGCCAGCGGTGGAAACACCATATATTTT.

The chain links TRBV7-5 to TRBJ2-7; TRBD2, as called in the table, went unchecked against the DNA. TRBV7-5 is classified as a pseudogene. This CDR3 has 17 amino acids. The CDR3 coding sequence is TGTGCCAGAAGGGTGGTCCGGAGCGGGAGGGCCCCCTACGAGCAGTACTTC. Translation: CARRVVRSGRAPYEQYF.

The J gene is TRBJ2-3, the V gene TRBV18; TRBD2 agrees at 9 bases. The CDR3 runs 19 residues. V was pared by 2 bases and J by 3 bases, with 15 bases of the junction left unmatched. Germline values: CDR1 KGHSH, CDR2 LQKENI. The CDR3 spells CASSPVPSSAGGRTDTQYF. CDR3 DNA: TGTGCCAGCTCACCAGTCCCGAGTTCGGCGGGAGGGCGGACAGATACGCAGTATTTT.

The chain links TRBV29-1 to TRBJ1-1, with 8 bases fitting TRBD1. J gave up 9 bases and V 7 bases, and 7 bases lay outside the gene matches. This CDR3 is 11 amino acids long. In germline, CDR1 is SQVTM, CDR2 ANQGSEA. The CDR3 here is CSAEGQGQAFF. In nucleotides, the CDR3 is TGCAGCGCCGAAGGACAGGGCCAAGCTTTCTTT.

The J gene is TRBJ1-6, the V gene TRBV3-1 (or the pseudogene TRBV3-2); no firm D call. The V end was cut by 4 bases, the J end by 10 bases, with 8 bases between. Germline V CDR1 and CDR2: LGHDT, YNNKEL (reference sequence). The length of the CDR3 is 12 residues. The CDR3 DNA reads TGTGCCAGCAGCCTAACAAGATCACCCCTCCACTTT. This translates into CASSLTRSPLHF.

CDR3 protein: CASRLAARYEQYF. The CDR3 DNA sequence: TGTGCCAGCCGCTTAGCGGCTCGCTACGAGCAGTACTTC. This sequence joins TRBV27 and TRBJ2-7; a possible D gene is TRBD2 (6 bases). V lost 8 bases and J 3 bases, leaving 14 bases between the germline ends. The CDR3 is 13 residues long. CDR1 and CDR2 from the germline V gene are MNHEY and SMNVEV (reference sequence).